This T cell receptor (beta chain) was documented in a study of cytomegalovirus exposure and HLA in healthy donors. At the level of the study: The 550 to 800 first-cohort repertoires and the approximately 130 validation repertoires shared the same platform, a later analysis reported. Whole-study findings and limits: According to a subsequent analysis, TCR clusters identified in the first cohort showed a tendency to co-occur across the approximately 120 validation repertoires.

V lost 1 base to trimming and J lost 4 bases, with 12 bases between them. From germline, CDR1 is SGHDT and CDR2 YYEEEE. The CDR3 runs to 15 residues. Among the 120 or so subjects of the validation cohort, separate from the roughly 700-subject first cohort, were the donors. Comment on this clone: Its target is not known.

Generated by immunoSEQ multiplex PCR, the TCRdb table keeps only in-frame clones and is missing some. The table includes tens of thousands of clones, more than 85% detected once. The source of this sequence is a woman aged 25 to 39 in good health and CMV-seronegative. The chain combines TRBV5-6 with TRBJ1-3; D perhaps matches TRBD1 (6 bases). The specimen was PBMCs. CDR3 in amino acids: CASSLLQGLGNTIYF. The CDR3 DNA reads TGTGCCAGCAGCTTGTTACAGGGTCTAGGAAACACCATATATTTT.